This TCR beta chain is from a study of cytomegalovirus exposure and HLA in healthy donors. Nominally healthy donors provided the samples, though records likely missed some immune exposures. On this clone: Its antigen is still unknown.

This CDR3 has 15 residues. V shed 4 bases and J 1 base; nucleotides not matched to a gene: 2. Germline-derived CDR1 and CDR2 are SGHRS and YFSETQ. PCR was performed using 60 Vbeta and 13 Jbeta primers. Here immunoSEQ multiplex PCR was the method, and the copy in TCRdb shows in-frame clones only, minus some. The sample comprises some 78,000 clones, around 80% of which are singletons, and 20% to 25% rests with the top ten. Study findings and constraints: Sequencing likely produced, as an artifact, a cluster of highly shared sequence variants.

The chain links TRBV5-1 to TRBJ2-2; 9 bases match TRBD1. Sequenced: PBMCs. The source is a woman between 45 and 60 years old in good health and CMV-seropositive. The CDR3 reads CASSRGQGNTGELFF. Written as DNA, the CDR3 is TGCGCCAGCAGCCGGGGACAGGGGAACACCGGGGAGCTGTTTTTT.